Each of the 18 T cell receptor beta chains below was sequenced from the same sample in a study of CD8 T cells in Susac syndrome. RNA in amounts of about 0.45 to 1 ug was reverse transcribed with random hexamers. Via MiXCR, TCRdb re-called the immunoSEQ multiplex PCR reads, giving one row per CDR3 protein. This sample has some 160,000 distinct CDR3 sequences, with 85% to 95% found just once. Sequenced input: CD8+ T cells from PBMCs. The receptor source for this set is a human donor with multiple sclerosis.

This clonotype is labeled medium-sized. The chain uses TRBV11-1 and TRBJ1-1, with D unclear. Germline CDR1 reads SGHAT; CDR2 reads FQDESV (reference sequence). V was pared by 3 bases and J by 4 bases, with 12 bases between. The CDR3 covers 14 residues. The CDR3 DNA reads TGTGCCAGCAGCTTGGCTGACGGTCCCACTGAAGCTTTCTTT. Residues: CASSLADGPTEAFF.

The CDR3 nucleotides read TGTGCCAGCAGCACCCGGACAGGGCCGGGCTACACCTTC. Encoded protein: CASSTRTGPGYTF. The chain couples TRBV7-9 to TRBJ1-2, with 8 nucleotides matching TRBD1. In germline, CDR1 is SEHNR, CDR2 FQNEAQ (reference sequence). V dropped 5 bases and J dropped 8; count of bases not matched to a gene: 7. The CDR3 extends over 13 amino acids.

The chain carries TRBV12-3 or TRBV12-4 and TRBJ2-1; TRBD2 agrees at 12 bases. V was clipped by 7 bases and J by 4 bases; unmatched bases: 14. The CDR3 consists of 18 residues. CDR3 protein: CASTQGDPTSGGYNEQFF. As DNA, the CDR3 is TGTGCCAGCACTCAAGGGGATCCGACTAGCGGGGGATACAATGAGCAGTTCTTC.

As DNA, the CDR3 is TGCAGTGCTAACCCCGGGACTAGCGGGAGGGAGACAGATACGCAGTATTTT. The encoded protein is CSANPGTSGRETDTQYF. The chain joins TRBV20-1 to TRBJ2-3, with 16 bases lining up with TRBD2. The V gene end was trimmed by 4 bases and the J gene end by 3 bases; junction bases not matched to a gene: 7. CDR1 is DFQATT, CDR2 SNEGSKA, per germline (reference sequence). This CDR3 comprises 17 residues.

The chain joins TRBV12-3 or TRBV12-4 to TRBJ2-1; the D is unclear. The CDR3 consists of 10 residues. V was shortened by 5 bases and J by 8 bases, with 4 bases between the two germline ends. CDR3 nucleotides: TGTGCCAGCAGTCAGGATGAGCAGTTCTTC. Residues: CASSQDEQFF.

The chain employs TRBV29-1 and TRBJ2-7; D gene unclear. Trimming shortened V by 0 bases and J by 2 bases, and 8 bases separated the two germline ends. Germline V gene lookup returns CDR1 SQVTM and CDR2 ANQGSEA. CDR3 length: 13 residues. The CDR3 spells CSVEEGPAYEQYF. Here the CDR3 DNA reads TGCAGCGTTGAAGAGGGTCCAGCCTACGAGCAGTACTTC.

The rearrangement joins TRBV20-1 to TRBJ2-1; 8 bases fit TRBD2. The CDR3 covers 14 residues. J was trimmed by 6 bases and V by 6 bases; bases with no gene match: 10. Germline CDR1 and CDR2: DFQATT and SNEGSKA (reference sequence). The CDR3 DNA sequence: TGCAGTGCCGTAGCGGGATGGGAGGGCAATGAGCAGTTCTTC. Translation: CSAVAGWEGNEQFF.

The genes are TRBV6-5 and TRBJ2-7, with 9 bases fitting TRBD2. The V segment lost 6 bases and the J segment 4 bases; nucleotides outside the gene matches: 4. Germline V lookup: CDR1 MNHEY, CDR2 SVGAGI. The CDR3 totals 13 residues. The CDR3 reads CASRGSGSYEQYF. CDR3 bases: TGTGCCAGCAGGGGTAGCGGGAGTTACGAGCAGTACTTC.

V usage is TRBV9 and J usage is TRBJ2-7, with D tentatively TRBD2 (7 bases). Trimming shortened V by 3 bases and J by 2 bases, and 15 bases separated the two germline ends. The CDR3 totals 15 residues. CDR1 SGDLS and CDR2 YYNGEE come from the germline V gene. CDR3 in DNA: TGTGCCAGCAGCGAGGGGGGGGACCCGACCTACGAGCAGTACTTC. It codes for CASSEGGDPTYEQYF.

The J gene is TRBJ2-1, the V gene TRBV3-1; D unclear. Looked up from germline, CDR1 is LGHDT and CDR2 is YNNKEL (reference sequence). The length of the CDR3 is 14 residues. The germline V and J ends were trimmed by 1 base and 4 bases, with 8 bases remaining between them. CDR3 nucleotides: TGTGCCAGCAGCCAAGTGCGAGAATACAATGAGCAGTTCTTC. It is translated as CASSQVREYNEQFF.

The CDR3 here is CASSRGHGTGGHEQYF. The DNA for the CDR3 is TGTGCCAGCAGTCGGGGCCACGGGACAGGGGGCCACGAGCAGTACTTC. This chain joins TRBV2 and TRBJ2-7; TRBD1 matches at 12 bases. Germline V lookup: CDR1 SNHLY, CDR2 FYNNEI. The CDR3 spans 16 residues. V dropped 5 bases and J dropped 5; count of bases not matched to a gene: 10.

The chain links TRBV7-9 to TRBJ2-5; D gene unclear. CDR1 is SEHNR, CDR2 FQNEAQ, per germline (reference sequence). V lost 1 base and J lost 1, with 4 bases in between. This CDR3 contains 13 residues. The CDR3 region is CASSLESQETQYF. The CDR3 DNA is TGTGCCAGCAGCTTAGAATCCCAAGAGACCCAGTACTTC. Full variable domain (outside the CDR3, taken from reference TRBV7-9 and TRBJ2-5): DTGVSQNPRHKITKRGQNVTFRCDPISEHNRLYWYRQTLGQGPEFLTYFQNEAQLEKSRLLSDRFSAERPKGSFSTLEIQRTEQGDSAMYLCASSLESQETQYFGPGTRLLVL.

J is TRBJ2-1 and V is TRBV27, with TRBD2 matching 8 bases. The CDR3 consists of 18 residues. V was pared by 6 bases and J by 7 bases, with 20 bases of the junction left unmatched. Germline CDR1 is MNHEY and CDR2 is SMNVEV (reference sequence). The CDR3 coding sequence is TGTGCCAGCAGCCCTTCCTTGGGCAGCGGGAGATTTCCGAATGAGCAGTTCTTC. Translation: CASSPSLGSGRFPNEQFF.

The chain employs TRBV2 and TRBJ2-7; 7 bases fit TRBD1. The CDR3 spans 14 residues. Germline values: CDR1 SNHLY, CDR2 FYNNEI. Unmatched junction bases numbered 7, after V lost 6 bases and J lost 2 bases. The CDR3, as DNA: TGTGCCAGCAGGGTCGACAGGGCTCCCTACGAGCAGTACTTC. It is translated as CASRVDRAPYEQYF.

The genes are TRBV30 and TRBJ2-1; D not resolved. CDR1 and CDR2 from the germline V gene are GTSNPN and SVGIG (reference sequence). Deletions cut 4 bases from V and 7 bases from J, with 17 bases between. CDR3 length equals 14 residues. The CDR3 DNA sequence: TGTGCCTGGATGGAGCTAGGGCTTCCAAATGAGCAGTTCTTC. It specifies CAWMELGLPNEQFF.

This chain links TRBV7-9 with TRBJ1-2; D is perhaps TRBD1 (5 bases). Germline-derived CDR1 and CDR2 are SEHNR and FQNEAQ (reference sequence). V was clipped by 3 bases and J by 4 bases, with 12 bases between them. The CDR3 totals 14 residues. CDR3 coding DNA: TGTGCCAGCAGCTTCATTGGGACTTTCTATGGCTACACCTTC. Translation: CASSFIGTFYGYTF.

The chain couples TRBV16 to TRBJ1-2; unclear D gene. This CDR3 has 11 amino acids. Between the trimmed V and J ends, which lost 6 bases and 2 bases, there was a span of 4 bases. Germline values: CDR1 KGHSY, CDR2 FQNENV. CDR3 bases: TGTGCCAGCAGTCCAAACTATGGCTACACCTTC. Protein: CASSPNYGYTF.

The rearrangement links TRBV7-8 to TRBJ1-5; TRBD1 agrees at 9 bases. Per germline, CDR1 SGHVS and CDR2 FQNEAQ. The V segment lost 7 bases and the J segment 6 bases; nucleotides outside the gene matches: 13. The CDR3 has 16 amino acids. This CDR3 reads CASTPSVQGAGQPQHF. In DNA, the CDR3 is TGTGCCAGCACCCCATCGGTACAGGGGGCCGGTCAGCCCCAGCATTTT.